Below, one T cell receptor beta chain is given with its context. The trim removed 6 bases at V and 13 bases at J, leaving 8 bases unmatched. CDR3 length: 13 residues. The data stem from a study of response to subunit inactivated influenza vaccine. TCRdb fed the RT-PCR reads into MiXCR, producing one record per CDR3 protein. The sample contains hundreds of thousands of distinct CDR3 sequences, 10% to 15% of which appear only once. The TCR was taken from a man aged 50-60 years who received an inactivated influenza vaccine. Sequencing used PBMCs from blood, obtained on the day of vaccination. The chain couples TRBV5-7 to TRBJ1-6, with 9 bases lining up with TRBD1. TRBV5-7 is given ORF status, its function remaining uncertain. The CDR3 DNA is TGTGCCAGCACGGGACAGGGTACCAATCCCCTCCACTTT. Amino acid sequence: CASTGQGTNPLHF.